The 21 T cell receptor beta chains presented below share a single source sample, sequenced in a study of cytotoxic CD8 clonotypes in ibrutinib-treated CLL. Only in-frame clones appear in the TCRdb table, and some are missing; sequencing was by immunoSEQ multiplex PCR. The table records about 140,000 clones, approximately 80% of them present only once. The sample in question was PBMCs, obtained after 36 months of ibrutinib treatment. All receptors come from a human donor with chronic lymphocytic leukemia.

The chain employs TRBV4-2 and TRBJ2-7, with 8 nucleotides matching TRBD2. Germline CDR1 is LGHNA and CDR2 is YNFKEQ. The CDR3 is made up of 17 amino acids. The V and J ends lost 0 bases and 4 bases, in that order; junction bases with no gene match: 11. Here the CDR3 reads CASSQEGLAGGRYEQYF. The CDR3, as DNA: TGTGCCAGCAGCCAAGAGGGTCTAGCGGGTGGTCGGTACGAGCAGTACTTC.

This clone was observed a single time. The chain uses TRBV13 and TRBJ2-3, with 8 bases identical to TRBD2. In germline, CDR1 is PRHDT, CDR2 FYEKMQ (reference sequence). This CDR3 region has 14 residues. V gave up 8 bases and J gave up 4 bases; unmatched junction bases: 8. The chain's CDR3 is CASLERELPDTQYF. In nucleotides, the CDR3 is TGTGCCAGCCTCGAGCGGGAGTTGCCAGATACGCAGTATTTT. Full variable domain (outside the CDR3, taken from reference TRBV13 and TRBJ2-3): AAGVIQSPRHLIKEKRETATLKCYPIPRHDTVYWYQQGPGQDPQFLISFYEKMQSDKGSIPDRFSAQQFSDYHSELNMSSLELGDSALYFCASLERELPDTQYFGPGTRLTVL.

The chain has TRBV27 and TRBJ1-1; 8 bases map to TRBD1. CDR1 is MNHEY and CDR2 is SMNVEV in the germline V gene (reference sequence). The CDR3 has 17 amino acids. The junction had 16 bases not matched to a gene; V was cut back by 10 bases and J by 0 bases. CDR3 region: CATQNRGSPHVNTEAFF. CDR3 bases: TGTGCCACGCAAAACAGGGGGTCCCCTCATGTGAACACTGAAGCTTTCTTT.

The chain couples TRBV6-5 to TRBJ2-1; D assignment may be TRBD1 or TRBD2 (5 bases each). Germline CDR1 is MNHEY and CDR2 is SVGAGI. V shed 4 bases and J shed 4 bases, with 14 bases lying between them. This CDR3 has 15 residues. CDR3 sequence reads: CASSSRDPFYNEQFF. The CDR3 DNA reads as TGTGCCAGCAGTTCCCGGGACCCCTTTTACAATGAGCAGTTCTTC.

This clone occurred a few times. The chain uses TRBV5-1 and TRBJ2-7, with D hard to call. There are 15 residues in the CDR3. Germline V gene sequence: CDR1 SGHRS, CDR2 YFSETQ. V lost 4 bases to trimming and J lost 2 bases, with 16 bases between them. The CDR3 nucleotides are TGCGCCAGCAGCCCGATTCAGACCGGCCCCTACGAGCAGTACTTC. Translating it yields CASSPIQTGPYEQYF.

The rearrangement links TRBV9 to TRBJ1-6; D unclear. Trimming took 8 bases from V and 1 from J, leaving 10 bases between them. Germline-derived CDR1 and CDR2 are SGDLS and YYNGEE. This CDR3 has 14 residues. Here the CDR3 DNA reads TGTGCCAGTAGCCGGGAATCCTATAATTCACCCCTCCACTTT. Translating it yields CASSRESYNSPLHF.

This clone was detected only once. The chain has TRBV2 and TRBJ1-1, with TRBD1 matching 9 bases. CDR3 size: 14 residues. Germline-derived CDR1 and CDR2 are SNHLY and FYNNEI. J was trimmed by 5 bases and V by 6 bases; bases with no gene match: 7. In DNA form, the CDR3 reads TGTGCCAGCAGGGAGGGACAGGGATGGACTGAAGCTTTCTTT. Its translation: CASREGQGWTEAFF.

On this clone: The junction and the germline gene differ at one end; a read error may be behind it. The chain employs TRBV11-2 and TRBJ1-2; D might be TRBD1 (5 bases). Germline values: CDR1 SGHAT, CDR2 FQNNGV. The CDR3 is made up of 12 amino acids. The CDR3 sequence is CASSSGGYGYIF. CDR3 in DNA: TGTGCCAGCAGCTCGGGGGGTTATGGCTACATCTTC.

This clone came up a few times. The chain carries TRBV12-5 and TRBJ1-1, with TRBD1 matching 8 bases. The germline V gene has CDR1 LGHNT and CDR2 FRNRAP. CDR3 length: 14 residues. J lost 1 base, V lost 7 bases, and 5 bases had no gene match. The CDR3: CASAVQGGNTEAFF. The CDR3 coding sequence is TGTGCTAGTGCCGTACAGGGGGGGAACACTGAAGCTTTCTTT.

The chain is built from TRBV28 and TRBJ1-2; no reliable D call. CDR3 size: 13 residues. Germline V gives CDR1 MDHEN, CDR2 SYDVKM. V was shortened by 8 bases and J by 1 base, with 11 bases between the two germline ends. CDR3 loop: CASGVGVNYGYTF. The CDR3 nucleotides read TGTGCCAGCGGTGTTGGGGTTAACTATGGCTACACCTTC.

This clone appeared once. CDR3 DNA: TGTGCCAGTACGGGGACAGTCTCCTACGAGCAGTACTTC. Its translation: CASTGTVSYEQYF. The chain joins TRBV19 to TRBJ2-7; 7 bases are a match to TRBD1. Unmatched junction bases numbered 3, after V lost 7 bases and J lost 0 bases. The CDR3 is 13 amino acids. Germline V gives CDR1 LNHDA, CDR2 SQIVND (reference sequence).

V gene TRBV5-1 combines with J gene TRBJ1-1, with a possible D match to TRBD1 (6 bases). Germline CDR1 reads SGHRS; CDR2 reads YFSETQ. This CDR3 region has 15 residues. Trimming removed 2 bases from V and 1 base from J, with 12 bases in between. This CDR3 is CASSFRGRGNTEAFF. CDR3 in DNA: TGCGCCAGCAGCTTTCGGGGCAGGGGGAACACTGAAGCTTTCTTT.

The chain has TRBV5-1 and TRBJ2-5, with D maybe TRBD2 (5 bases). V was shortened by 2 bases and J by 5 bases, with 16 bases between the two germline ends. The CDR3 runs 15 residues. Per the germline V gene, CDR1 is SGHRS and CDR2 is YFSETQ. The CDR3 DNA reads TGCGCCAGCAGCTTACACCGGGATTCTGGGGAGACCCAGTACTTC. Protein sequence: CASSLHRDSGETQYF.

The chain uses TRBV10-2 and TRBJ1-2; tentative D call: TRBD1 (6 bases). V was trimmed by 0 bases and J by 4 bases, leaving 18 bases between them. The CDR3 is 17 residues long. Germline V gene sequence: CDR1 WSHSY, CDR2 SAAADI. The CDR3 protein is CASSESTRVGGGYGYTF. The CDR3 coding sequence is TGCGCCAGCAGTGAGTCGACTCGGGTAGGGGGAGGCTATGGCTACACCTTC.

The gene calls are TRBV5-6 and TRBJ1-5; no clear D. The CDR3 is made up of 14 amino acids. V dropped 0 bases and J dropped 0 bases, with 4 bases sitting between them. Germline V gene sequence: CDR1 SGHDT, CDR2 YYEEEE. In DNA, the CDR3 is TGTGCCAGCAGCTTGGGTATTAGCAATCAGCCCCAGCATTTT. Translating gives CASSLGISNQPQHF.

This chain uses TRBV11-2 with TRBJ1-5; D gene unclear. The V gene's germline CDR1 is SGHAT and CDR2 FQNNGV. The CDR3 consists of 14 residues. Between the trimmed V and J ends, which lost 5 bases and 4 bases, there was a span of 12 bases. The CDR3, as DNA: TGTGCCAGCAGCCAAATGACGGGGAATCAGCCCCAGCATTTT. Its protein is CASSQMTGNQPQHF.

This chain uses TRBV7-9 with TRBJ2-7, with D maybe TRBD1 (5 bases). V was pared by 6 bases and J by 4 bases, with 16 bases between. In germline, CDR1 is SEHNR, CDR2 FQNEAQ (reference sequence). There are 14 residues in the CDR3. The CDR3 sequence is CASRNAGSAYEQYF. The CDR3 DNA is TGTGCCAGCAGGAATGCAGGGTCCGCTTACGAGCAGTACTTC.

This clone has ten or more counts. The V and J genes are TRBV5-4 and TRBJ1-2, with TRBD1 matching 8 bases. The J segment lost 0 bases and the V segment lost 5 bases, leaving 3 bases of the junction unmatched. Per the germline V gene, CDR1 is SGHNT and CDR2 is YYREEE (reference sequence). The CDR3 spans 14 residues. The chain's CDR3 is CASREQGANYGYTF. In DNA form, the CDR3 reads TGTGCCAGCAGGGAACAGGGGGCTAACTATGGCTACACCTTC.

The V gene is TRBV7-8, the J gene TRBJ1-2, with TRBD1 as a possible D gene (5 bases). CDR3 size: 14 residues. V was cut by 1 base and J by 10 bases, with 16 bases left in between. Per the germline V gene, CDR1 is SGHVS and CDR2 is FQNEAQ. This CDR3 is CASSLVVTASDYTF. The CDR3 bases are TGTGCCAGCAGCTTAGTTGTGACAGCCTCTGACTACACCTTC.

The gene calls are TRBV5-1 and TRBJ2-1; D remains ambiguous. Per germline, CDR1 SGHRS and CDR2 YFSETQ. The CDR3 runs to 15 residues. V lost 0 bases and J lost 6, with 13 bases in between. The CDR3 spells CASSLGLLERNEQFF. The CDR3 region has the DNA TGCGCCAGCAGCTTGGGACTGTTGGAACGCAATGAGCAGTTCTTC.

The chain uses TRBV30 and TRBJ2-1; no reliable D call. V was clipped by 5 bases and J by 4 bases, with 9 bases between them. The CDR3 totals 12 residues. Germline-derived CDR1 and CDR2 are GTSNPN and SVGIG (reference sequence). The CDR3 coding sequence is TGTGCCTGGGGCCGGCCATACAATGAGCAGTTCTTC. This sequence encodes CAWGRPYNEQFF.